The 5 T cell receptor beta chains below were found in one sample sequenced in a study of graft-versus-host responses after intestinal transplantation. The data were produced by immunoSEQ multiplex PCR, yet TCRdb's version contains in-frame clones alone and is incomplete. The sample has more than 100,000 clones, approximately 92% seen once. The antigens these receptors bind are not known. The input for sequencing was unstimulated CD4+ T cells sorted from spleen or lymph node cells, taken before intestinal transplant. The receptors derive from a human donor who received an intestinal transplant.

This clone was counted a single time. The chain recombines TRBV27 with TRBJ2-3, with 10 positions matching TRBD2. This CDR3 spans 16 amino acids. CDR1 MNHEY and CDR2 SMNVEV come from the germline V gene (reference sequence). Germline trimming cut 7 bases from V and 2 bases from J; bases unmatched to any gene: 9. The CDR3 region has the DNA TGTGCCAGCATCCGGCTAGCGGGAGTGACCACAGATACGCAGTATTTT. This translates into CASIRLAGVTTDTQYF.

The chain recombines TRBV7-4 with TRBJ2-5; D not certain. The DNA end lines up better with TRBJ2-7; the J call may be wrong. The CDR3 runs to 16 residues. Looked up from germline, CDR1 is SGHVT and CDR2 is SQSDAQ. CDR3 in amino acids: CASSLDNDWQAYEQYF. DNA for the CDR3: TGTGCCAGCAGCTTAGATAACGATTGGCAGGCCTACGAGCAGTACTTC.

In DNA form, the CDR3 reads TGTGCCAGCAGCTCTCCGGGACCCCTGGAGGGCTACACCTTC. It codes for CASSSPGPLEGYTF. The V and J genes are TRBV5-7 and TRBJ1-2; D may be TRBD1 (5 bases). TRBV5-7 is an ORF; its function is uncertain. Trimming removed 3 bases from V and 8 bases from J, with 17 bases in between. The CDR3 runs 14 residues.

The chain employs TRBV12-5 and TRBJ1-2; D call uncertain. CDR1 is LGHNT, CDR2 FRNRAP, per germline. Trimming took 7 bases from V and 2 from J, leaving 11 bases between them. The CDR3 contains 13 residues. The CDR3 reads CASALGLNYGYTF. CDR3 nucleotides: TGTGCTAGTGCCCTTGGCCTGAACTATGGCTACACCTTC.

The rearrangement uses TRBV30 and TRBJ1-2, with TRBD1 as a possible D gene (5 bases). Per germline, CDR1 GTSNPN and CDR2 SVGIG (reference sequence). The CDR3 is made up of 14 amino acids. Deletions cut 5 bases from V and 3 bases from J, with 16 bases between. CDR3 region: CAWDGPSGHYGYTF. The CDR3 DNA reads TGTGCCTGGGACGGGCCATCGGGGCACTATGGCTACACCTTC.